This TCR beta chain was recovered during a study of blood T cell repertoires in COVID-19. In the study overall: Italy, Spain and the United States were the sources of the convalescent and acute COVID-19 samples. T cells, B-cell-depleted T cells, or PBMCs supplied cDNA or gDNA.

Original handling: Cell counts per sample came from amplifying reference gene primers. The method was immunoSEQ multiplex PCR; TCRdb's version includes in-frame clones alone and lacks a portion of them. V and J calls and clone size are as listed in that table; D and trimming were resolved from the DNA. The sample contains fewer than 120,000 clones, approximately 90% of which appear only once. The TCR was taken from a woman aged 45 to 65 with acute or convalescent COVID-19. Sequenced sample: peripheral blood.

CDR3 nucleotides: TGCAGCGTTTCAGGGGTAGCGGGTCAGCCCCAGCATTTT. This translates into CSVSGVAGQPQHF. The chain joins TRBV29-1 to TRBJ1-5; D possibly corresponds to TRBD1 (6 bases). The CDR3 runs to 13 residues. V was shortened by 5 bases and J by 6 bases, with 14 bases between the two germline ends. Germline assignment: CDR1 SQVTM and CDR2 ANQGSEA.